Included here is one TCR beta chain sequence, with context. The data belong to a study of blood T cell repertoires in COVID-19. At the level of the study: Samples of COVID-19 (acute and convalescent) were obtained from the United States, Italy and Spain. Sources were T cells, B-cell-depleted T cells, or PBMCs; the material itself was cDNA or gDNA.

In the original processing: Quantification of nucleated cells was approximated via reference gene primer amplification. The assay was immunoSEQ multiplex PCR, and TCRdb's table has in-frame clones only and misses some. Clone size and the V and J calls come from that table; the DNA yielded D and trimming. The repertoire holds fewer than 250,000 clones, around nine tenths seen once, with 1.6% in the top ten. The CDR3 extends over 15 amino acids. Germline V gene sequence: CDR1 MNHNY, CDR2 SVGAGI (reference sequence). The ends lost 3 bases at V and 4 bases at J; junction bases unmatched: 6. The sequencing input was peripheral blood. The chain employs TRBV6-6 and TRBJ1-3, with TRBD1 matching 7 bases. This TCR derives from a woman aged 55-69 years who had recovered from COVID-19. The CDR3 nucleotides are TGTGCCAGCAGTTATTTCCAGGGGGGAGGAAACACCATATATTTT. It specifies CASSYFQGGGNTIYF.